These 5 T cell receptor beta chains were sequenced from one sample in a study of T-cell memory formation after mild COVID-19. Each CDR3 protein gets one entry after TCRdb re-called the 5' RACE reads with MiXCR. The sample has roughly 240,000 distinct CDR3 sequences; about 17% are singletons. Sequencing input: PBMCs or a T cell subset sorted from them (not recorded which). These receptors all stem from a man aged 18-30 years who had mild COVID-19 (a few samples of this study predate the infection). Cell type and time point are not known.

This clonotype turned up a few times. The chain uses TRBV29-1 and TRBJ1-1, with 7 bases lining up with TRBD1. Germline V gene data show CDR1 as SQVTM and CDR2 as ANQGSEA. The CDR3 has 13 amino acids. The V and J ends lost 0 bases and 6 bases, in that order; junction bases with no gene match: 4. The CDR3 loop reads CSVEDDRAAEAFF. The DNA of the CDR3 is TGCAGCGTTGAAGATGACAGGGCGGCTGAAGCTTTCTTT. Supplemented by reference TRBV29-1 and TRBJ1-1, the full variable domain reads SAVISQKPSRDICQRGTSLTIQCQVDSQVTMMFWYRQQPGQSLTLIATANQGSEATYESGFVIDKFPISRPNLTFSTLTVSNMSPEDSSIYLCSVEDDRAAEAFFGQGTRLTVV.

The table lists this clonotype with a few counts. This chain joins TRBV11-2 and TRBJ2-5, with TRBD2 identical over 8 bases. This CDR3 is built from 14 residues. Per germline, CDR1 SGHAT and CDR2 FQNNGV. The CDR3 nucleotides read TGTGCGAGCGGGGGCCAGTCTAGGCAAGAGACCCAGTACTTC. Amino acid sequence: CASGGQSRQETQYF.

In its sample, this clonotype was seen many times. The genes are TRBV29-1 and TRBJ1-1; possible D gene TRBD1, 5 bases. V lost 7 bases, J lost 4 bases, and 10 bases lay in between. CDR1 and CDR2 (germline): SQVTM, ANQGSEA. The CDR3 contains 11 residues. Written as DNA, the CDR3 is TGCAGCGCCTGTGGGGGCACTGAAGCTTTCTTT. It encodes CSACGGTEAFF.

This sequence joins TRBV5-6 and TRBJ2-5; 7 bases map to TRBD1. Germline trimming cut 4 bases from V and 4 bases from J; bases unmatched to any gene: 7. Germline CDR1 SGHDT, CDR2 YYEEEE. The CDR3 sequence is 14 residues long. The CDR3 nucleotides are TGTGCCAGCAGCCCCCGACAGGGACCAGAGACCCAGTACTTC. Its translation: CASSPRQGPETQYF. Full variable domain (missing parts from reference TRBV5-6 and TRBJ2-5): DAGVTQSPTHLIKTRGQQVTLRCSPKSGHDTVSWYQQALGQGPQFIFQYYEEEERQRGNFPDRFSGHQFPNYSSELNVNALLLGDSALYLCASSPRQGPETQYFGPGTRLLVL.

This sequence joins TRBV7-9 and TRBJ2-5; the D gene could be TRBD1 or TRBD2 (6 bases each). This CDR3 contains 14 residues. Germline V gene lookup returns CDR1 SEHNR and CDR2 FQNEAQ (reference sequence). V dropped 5 bases and J dropped 2 bases, with 12 bases sitting between them. The CDR3 DNA sequence: TGTGCCAGCAGCGGCGGGACATATCAAGAGACCCAGTACTTC. This sequence encodes CASSGGTYQETQYF.